Reported below is one TCR beta chain. Its antigen is not known. The data derive from a study of PD-1 blockade in classical Hodgkin lymphoma. About the research overall: Patients were infused with nivolumab 3 mg/kg every 2 weeks.

Study observations and caveats: Patients newly diagnosed and complete responders had comparable baseline diversity. According to reports, newly diagnosed patients had lower baseline TCR diversity than healthy donors, and relapsed/refractory patients had lower baseline TCR diversity still.

V lost 1 base and J 0 bases, leaving 10 bases between the germline ends. The germline V gene has CDR1 SGHDT and CDR2 YYEEEE. The CDR3 contains 15 residues. Every patient had relapsed following autologous stem cell transplantation, and cohorts differed in brentuximab vedotin exposure. TCRdb's copy holds only in-frame clones and misses some; the assay was immunoSEQ multiplex PCR. This table holds about 97,000 clones, over 80% found once. The sequence derives from a human donor with classical Hodgkin lymphoma. The source material was peripheral blood mononuclear cells (PBMCs), sampled at baseline. This chain joins TRBV5-6 and TRBJ1-1; D is unresolved. The CDR3 bases are TGTGCCAGCAGCTTGCTGAACAGATTGAACACTGAAGCTTTCTTT. Protein product: CASSLLNRLNTEAFF.